This T cell receptor beta chain originates from a study of blood T cell repertoires in COVID-19. Study context: Samples of COVID-19 (acute and convalescent) were obtained from the United States, Italy and Spain. PBMCs, B-cell-depleted T cells, or T cells provided the cDNA or gDNA that made up the material.

Authors' analysis steps: The assay estimated nucleated cells by amplifying reference gene primers. Method: immunoSEQ multiplex PCR; TCRdb's copy keeps in-frame clones and lacks some. V and J calls and clone size follow that table, whereas D and trimming were derived from the DNA. The sample carries some 250,000 clones, approximately 88% recorded once. With 6 bases clipped from V and 3 bases from J, the junction kept 4 bases outside the gene matches. CDR1 and CDR2 from the germline V gene are ENHRY and SYGVKD. The CDR3 contains 13 residues. The clonotype comes from a man aged 40-49 years with acute or convalescent COVID-19. The rearrangement uses TRBV10-3 and TRBJ1-1, with TRBD1 identical over 7 bases. Sample: peripheral blood. This chain's CDR3 is CAIRSGTDTEAFF. CDR3 DNA: TGTGCCATCAGATCCGGGACAGACACTGAAGCTTTCTTT.